This entry concerns a single T cell receptor (beta chain). The antigen is undetermined. This may be a read error, as it is one base from a much larger clone. The sample is drawn from a study of glioma-infiltrating T cells. Study conclusions and caveats: Tissue and blood shared very few CDR3 sequences.

Using RNA template, CDR3s of TCR alpha and beta were amplified with iRepertoire arm-PCR. TCRdb called the multiplex PCR reads again in MiXCR, with one record for every CDR3 protein. The sample contains 110,000 or so distinct CDR3 sequences, under 30% of which appear only once. Germline V CDR1 and CDR2: SGHRS, YFSETQ. The CDR3 is made up of 16 amino acids. V trimming: 0 bases; J trimming: 4 bases; junction bases outside the gene matches: 6. Sequenced: glioma tissue, nonneoplastic brain tissue, or PBMCs (not recorded which). The receptor was isolated from a human donor with low-grade glioma or glioblastoma, undergoing nonglioma brain surgery, or in good health (not recorded which). V is TRBV5-1 and J is TRBJ2-3; 9 bases align to TRBD2. The CDR3, as DNA: TGCGCCAGCAGCTTGGATGGCGGGGGGGACGCAGATACGCAGTATTTT. Translation: CASSLDGGGDADTQYF. Combining the CDR3 with reference TRBV5-1 and TRBJ2-3 gives the whole variable domain KAGVTQTPRYLIKTRGQQVTLSCSPISGHRSVSWYQQTPGQGLQFLFEYFSETQRNKGNFPGRFSGRQFSNSRSEMNVSTLELGDSALYLCASSLDGGGDADTQYFGPGTRLTVL.